Below, 20 T cell receptor beta chains from the same sample are listed, as sequenced in a study of cytomegalovirus exposure and HLA in healthy donors. The PCR used 60 Vbeta and 13 Jbeta primers. The data were produced by immunoSEQ multiplex PCR, yet TCRdb's version contains in-frame clones alone and is incomplete. The sample has 100,000 or so clones, around 80% seen once. The source material was PBMCs. These TCRs come from a man aged 25-45 years in good health and CMV-seropositive.

V usage is TRBV27 and J usage is TRBJ1-2; maybe TRBD1 (6 bases). The germline CDR1 and CDR2 sequences are MNHEY and SMNVEV (reference sequence). CDR3 length: 15 residues. The V end lost 5 bases, the J end lost 0 bases, and 13 bases lay between the germline ends. The chain's CDR3 is CASSPQGLANYGYTF. In nucleotides, the CDR3 is TGTGCCAGCAGTCCCCAGGGGTTAGCTAACTATGGCTACACCTTC.

This clone has more than one count but fewer than ten. The chain employs TRBV7-8 and TRBJ2-3; the D is unclear. V lost 1 base and J 2 bases, leaving 7 bases between the germline ends. CDR3 size: 14 residues. Germline V gene lookup returns CDR1 SGHVS and CDR2 FQNEAQ. Here the CDR3 reads CASSLGHSTDTQYF. In DNA form, the CDR3 reads TGTGCCAGCAGCTTAGGACACTCCACAGATACGCAGTATTTT.

The CDR3 loop is CASSPVGTGSDTGELFF. DNA for the CDR3: TGCGCCAGCAGCCCCGTGGGAACAGGGTCCGACACCGGGGAGCTGTTTTTT. The chain combines TRBV4-1 with TRBJ2-2, with D perhaps matching TRBD1 (6 bases). The V end lost 4 bases, the J end lost 3 bases, and 18 bases lay between the germline ends. Per the germline V gene, CDR1 is MGHRA and CDR2 is YSYEKL. CDR3 size: 17 residues.

This sequence joins TRBV9 and TRBJ2-1, with 10 bases aligning to TRBD2. The CDR3 has 15 residues. With 1 base clipped from V and 7 bases from J, the junction kept 5 bases outside the gene matches. The germline V gene encodes CDR1 SGDLS and CDR2 YYNGEE. CDR3 DNA: TGTGCCAGCAGCGTATCTAGCGGGAGTGCAAATGAGCAGTTCTTC. Its protein product is CASSVSSGSANEQFF.

V is TRBV10-3 and J is TRBJ2-1, with D perhaps matching TRBD2 (6 bases). Deletions cut 6 bases from V and 9 bases from J, with 18 bases between. Per germline, CDR1 ENHRY and CDR2 SYGVKD. This CDR3 has 14 residues. CDR3 region: CAIRAGTNSGEQFF. The CDR3 coding sequence is TGTGCCATCAGGGCGGGGACGAACTCTGGTGAGCAGTTCTTC.

This clone came up a few times. This chain uses TRBV28 with TRBJ2-7; TRBD2 aligns across 8 bases. CDR1 and CDR2 from the germline V gene are MDHEN and SYDVKM. This CDR3 is built from 15 residues. V was pared by 6 bases and J by 7 bases, with 14 bases of the junction left unmatched. CDR3 in amino acids: CASRKGSGRAGEQYF. The CDR3 coding sequence is TGTGCCAGCAGGAAAGGGAGCGGGAGAGCGGGGGAGCAGTACTTC.

The chain carries TRBV2 and TRBJ1-2, with 7 positions matching TRBD1. The CDR3 consists of 13 residues. V lost 8 bases to trimming and J lost 4 bases; unmatched junction nucleotides: 7. Germline-derived CDR1 and CDR2 are SNHLY and FYNNEI. The CDR3 reads CASLEGALYGYTF. The CDR3 DNA is TGTGCCAGCTTAGAGGGGGCGCTCTATGGCTACACCTTC.

The chain carries TRBV29-1 and TRBJ1-1; D possibly corresponds to TRBD1 (6 bases). The germline CDR1 and CDR2 sequences are SQVTM and ANQGSEA. V lost 8 bases to trimming and J lost 1 base, with 11 bases between them. This CDR3 has 12 amino acids. In DNA, the CDR3 is TGCAGCTCGGGGGGGGCGAACACTGAAGCTTTCTTT. It yields the protein CSSGGANTEAFF. The full variable domain, rest sourced from reference TRBV29-1 and TRBJ1-1, is SAVISQKPSRDICQRGTSLTIQCQVDSQVTMMFWYRQQPGQSLTLIATANQGSEATYESGFVIDKFPISRPNLTFSTLTVSNMSPEDSSIYLCSSGGANTEAFFGQGTRLTVV.

The V gene is TRBV19, the J gene TRBJ2-3; maybe TRBD2 (5 bases). The CDR3 loop spans 17 amino acids. With 2 bases removed from V and 5 bases from J, the gap between germline ends came to 20 bases. The V gene's germline CDR1 is LNHDA and CDR2 SQIVND (reference sequence). CDR3: CASSIMQAGIFLDTQYF. The CDR3 DNA follows: TGTGCCAGTAGTATAATGCAGGCCGGGATATTTCTAGATACGCAGTATTTT. The variable domain in full, with the rest retrieved from reference TRBV19 and TRBJ2-3, is DGGITQSPKYLFRKEGQNVTLSCEQNLNHDAMYWYRQDPGQGLRLIYYSQIVNDFQKGDIAEGYSVSREKKESFPLTVTSAQKNPTAFYLCASSIMQAGIFLDTQYFGPGTRLTVL.

In this sample, this clone turned up once. The rearrangement links TRBV28 to TRBJ1-2, with 8 nucleotides matching TRBD1. This CDR3 is built from 15 residues. V was pared by 5 bases and J by 4 bases, with 9 bases of the junction left unmatched. Germline V gives CDR1 MDHEN, CDR2 SYDVKM. For the CDR3, the DNA is TGTGCCAGCAGTCCTTCGGACAGGGAGAGCTATGGCTACACCTTC. It specifies CASSPSDRESYGYTF.

Remarks on this clone: A read error may produce the germline difference seen at one junction end. V and J are TRBV7-7 and TRBJ2-5; a weak D match, TRBD2 (6 bases). The CDR3 is 13 amino acids. The germline V gene encodes CDR1 SSHAT and CDR2 FNYEAQ (reference sequence). In nucleotides, the CDR3 is TGTGCTAGCAGCTCAGGTCCCGGGGGGACCCAGTACTTC. Its protein product is CASSSGPGGTQYF.

The chain links TRBV9 to TRBJ1-5; D may be TRBD1 (6 bases). Germline CDR1 is SGDLS and CDR2 is YYNGEE. Trimming removed 0 bases from V and 2 bases from J, with 9 bases in between. The CDR3 consists of 15 residues. This chain's CDR3 is CASSVAAGGNQPQHF. The CDR3 coding sequence is TGTGCCAGCAGCGTAGCGGCAGGGGGCAATCAGCCCCAGCATTTT.

The CDR3 DNA is TGCGCCAGCAGTGGGAGGACAGGGAAAGAGACCCAGTACTTC. Amino acids: CASSGRTGKETQYF. The genes are TRBV5-1 and TRBJ2-5; TRBD1 matches 8 bases. Looked up from germline, CDR1 is SGHRS and CDR2 is YFSETQ. The CDR3 sequence is 14 residues long. V dropped 5 bases and J dropped 3; count of bases not matched to a gene: 6. Full variable domain (remainder filled in from reference TRBV5-1 and TRBJ2-5): KAGVTQTPRYLIKTRGQQVTLSCSPISGHRSVSWYQQTPGQGLQFLFEYFSETQRNKGNFPGRFSGRQFSNSRSEMNVSTLELGDSALYLCASSGRTGKETQYFGPGTRLLVL.

The chain links TRBV30 to TRBJ2-7; a possible D gene is TRBD1 (6 bases). CDR3 length: 14 residues. Trimming pared 3 bases from V and 7 bases from J, leaving 19 bases between. Germline V gives CDR1 GTSNPN, CDR2 SVGIG (reference sequence). The DNA of the CDR3 is TGTGCCTGGAGCCCCGGGACAACTTCGTGGGAGCAGTACTTC. This encodes CAWSPGTTSWEQYF.

V gene TRBV28 combines with J gene TRBJ1-1, with a tentative D call TRBD1 (5 bases). CDR1 is MDHEN and CDR2 is SYDVKM in the germline V gene. The CDR3 extends over 12 amino acids. The CDR3 region is CGSTSRGTEAFF. CDR3 bases: TGTGGGTCAACCTCCCGGGGGACTGAAGCTTTCTTT.

The chain is built from TRBV15 and TRBJ2-7; no clear D gene. The CDR3 runs to 14 residues. V gave up 4 bases and J gave up 2 bases, with 12 bases separating them. Germline V CDR1 and CDR2: LNHNV, YYDKDF (reference sequence). The CDR3 spells CATSTTPGAYEQYF. The CDR3 DNA reads as TGTGCCACCAGCACTACACCCGGAGCCTACGAGCAGTACTTC.

The chain is built from TRBV7-2 and TRBJ2-5; a weak D match, TRBD2 (6 bases). Germline loops: CDR1 SGHTA, CDR2 FQGNSA. The CDR3 runs to 16 residues. V lost 0 bases to trimming and J lost 7 bases, with 18 bases between them. CDR3 nucleotides: TGTGCCAGCAGCTTAGCGAGAGGTCTGGCCGGGGGGACCCAGTACTTC. Translated: CASSLARGLAGGTQYF.

This chain links TRBV29-1 with TRBJ2-7, with 10 bases fitting TRBD2. CDR3 length: 14 amino acids. Germline CDR1 is SQVTM and CDR2 is ANQGSEA. J lost 3 bases, V lost 7 bases, and 9 bases had no gene match. The CDR3 loop is CSARGPSGSYEQYF. In DNA, the CDR3 is TGCAGCGCCCGGGGTCCTAGCGGGAGCTACGAGCAGTACTTC.

Worth noting for this clone: At one boundary the junction diverges from the germline segment, which might be a read error. This specimen includes other DNA sequences encoding the same CDR3. The rearrangement uses TRBV7-9 and TRBJ2-3, with a possible D match to TRBD2 (5 bases). CDR3 length equals 15 residues. CDR1 and CDR2 from the germline V gene are SEHNR and FQNEAQ (reference sequence). CDR3 in amino acids: CASSYSRSSTDTQYF. The CDR3, as DNA: TGTGCCAGCAGCTACAGCAGGTCTAGCACGGATACGCAGTATTTT.

This chain connects TRBV28 to TRBJ2-7; 14 positions agree with TRBD2. CDR3 size: 18 residues. V lost 2 bases and J lost 0; bases outside the gene matches: 6. Germline V CDR1 and CDR2: MDHEN, SYDVKM. CDR3 sequence (DNA): TGTGCCAGCAGTTTACCGGGACTAGCGGGAGCCCTCTCCTACGAGCAGTACTTC. This codes for CASSLPGLAGALSYEQYF.